This entry features one T cell receptor beta chain sequence. These data originate in a study of blood T cell repertoires in COVID-19. Turning to the study itself: Acute-phase and convalescent COVID-19 samples originated in the United States, Italy and Spain. PBMCs, B-cell-depleted T cells, or T cells were the source of the cDNA or gDNA that made up the material.

Source study methods: It was from reference gene primer amplification that nucleated cell counts were estimated. Sequenced by immunoSEQ multiplex PCR; TCRdb stores in-frame clones only, minus some. V, J and clone size reflect that table, while D and trimming were determined from the DNA. The table includes fewer than 250,000 clones, roughly 80% detected once. The clonotype was recovered from a woman at least 80 years old with acute or convalescent COVID-19. Sequencing input: peripheral blood.

CDR3 nucleotide sequence: TGCGCCAGCAGCTTGGGCATGGGGCAAGGTACCCAGTACTTC. Translating it yields CASSLGMGQGTQYF. The gene calls are TRBV5-1 and TRBJ2-5; possible D gene TRBD1, 5 bases. This CDR3 spans 14 amino acids. Germline CDR1 is SGHRS and CDR2 is YFSETQ. Trimming stripped 0 bases from V and 8 bases from J, with 14 bases between.